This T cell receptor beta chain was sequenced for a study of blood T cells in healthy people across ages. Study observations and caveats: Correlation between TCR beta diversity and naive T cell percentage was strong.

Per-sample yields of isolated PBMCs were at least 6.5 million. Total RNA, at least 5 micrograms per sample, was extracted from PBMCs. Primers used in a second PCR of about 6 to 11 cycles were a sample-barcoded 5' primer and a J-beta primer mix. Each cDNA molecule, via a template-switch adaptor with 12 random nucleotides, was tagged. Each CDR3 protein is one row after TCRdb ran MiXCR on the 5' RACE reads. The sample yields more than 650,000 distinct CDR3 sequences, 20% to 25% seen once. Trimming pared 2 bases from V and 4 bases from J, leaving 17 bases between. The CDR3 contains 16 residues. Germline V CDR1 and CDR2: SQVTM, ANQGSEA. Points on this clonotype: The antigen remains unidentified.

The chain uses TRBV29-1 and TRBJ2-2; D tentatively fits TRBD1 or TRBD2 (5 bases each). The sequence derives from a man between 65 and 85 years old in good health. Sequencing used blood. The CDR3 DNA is TGCAGCGTTGAAAGGGGTGGGACCAGCGGCACCGGGGAGCTGTTTTTT. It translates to CSVERGGTSGTGELFF.